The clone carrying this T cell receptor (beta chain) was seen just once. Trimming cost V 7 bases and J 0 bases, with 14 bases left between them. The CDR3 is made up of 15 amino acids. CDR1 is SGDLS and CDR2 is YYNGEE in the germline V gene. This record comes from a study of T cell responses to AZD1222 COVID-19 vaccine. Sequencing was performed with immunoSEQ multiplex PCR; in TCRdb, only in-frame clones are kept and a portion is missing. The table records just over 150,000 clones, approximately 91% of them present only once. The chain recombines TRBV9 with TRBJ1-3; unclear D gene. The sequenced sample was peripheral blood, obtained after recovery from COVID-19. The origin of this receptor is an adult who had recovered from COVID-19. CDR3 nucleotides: TGTGCCAGCGGGTCGGGCGGAGTCTCTGGAAACACCATATATTTT. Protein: CASGSGGVSGNTIYF. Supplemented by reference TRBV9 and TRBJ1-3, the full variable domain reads DSGVTQTPKHLITATGQRVTLRCSPRSGDLSVYWYQQSLDQGLQFLIQYYNGEERAKGNILERFSAQQFPDLHSELNLSSLELGDSALYFCASGSGGVSGNTIYFGEGSWLTVV.